Listed here is a single T cell receptor beta chain. Amplified TCR beta CDR3 regions derived from RNA transcripts. Initially, a first-round RT-PCR of the TCR CDR3 employed the HTBI primer set. TCRdb re-called the multiplex PCR reads with MiXCR, one entry per CDR3 protein. Altogether about 480,000 distinct CDR3 sequences are present, 22% being singletons, with the ten largest covering under 55%. The sample originates from a study of T cells in Graves' hyperthyroidism and ophthalmopathy. Overall study context: Pretreatment peripheral blood was obtained at initial diagnosis.

The specimen sequenced was blood. This sequence originates from a woman aged 70-85 years with Graves' ophthalmopathy.

Here the CDR3 DNA reads TGTGCCAGCAGCTCGGCAAGTCAGCCCCAGCATTTT. The encoded protein is CASSSASQPQHF. The chain uses TRBV3-1 and TRBJ1-5; D remains unclear. Germline V gene lookup returns CDR1 LGHDT and CDR2 YNNKEL (reference sequence). The CDR3 spans 12 residues. Trimming left V 5 bases short and J 6 bases short, with 8 bases between. The full variable domain, completed using reference TRBV3-1 and TRBJ1-5, is DTAVSQTPKYLVTQMGNDKSIKCEQNLGHDTMYWYKQDSKKFLKIMFSYNNKELIINETVPNRFSPKSPDKAHLNLHINSLELGDSAVYFCASSSASQPQHFGDGTRLSIL.